The 16 T cell receptor beta chains below all came from one sample that was sequenced in a study of regulatory T cells in long-lasting Graves disease. The time point denotes: newly diagnosed GD, antithyroid drugs for less than 3 months. Isolated PBMC RNA provided the starting material for the TCR library. Arm-PCR of CDR3 regions with iRepertoire HTBI primers generated TCR beta libraries. MiXCR, applied by TCRdb to the multiplex PCR reads, yields one record per CDR3 protein. The sample lists about 500,000 distinct CDR3 sequences, around 12% seen once, with around 10% in the top ten. The sample was also linked to a second study, of T cells in Graves' hyperthyroidism and ophthalmopathy.

The specimen was peripheral blood mononuclear cells (PBMCs), collected at new diagnosis, from a patient treated with antithyroid drugs. These receptors originate from a woman in her thirties with Graves disease.

This clonotype was counted ten times or more. The CDR3 region is CASSPIGDGETQYF. The CDR3 DNA follows: TGTGCCAGCTCACCCATTGGGGACGGGGAGACCCAGTACTTC. The chain uses TRBV18 and TRBJ2-5; D may match TRBD1 or TRBD2 (5 bases each). The CDR3 has 14 residues. The V gene lost 3 bases and the J gene lost 5 bases, with 13 bases spanning the gap. Germline values: CDR1 KGHSH, CDR2 LQKENI.

This clonotype was detected ten times or more. The chain joins TRBV6-9 to TRBJ1-1, with 9 bases that match TRBD1. The CDR3 is 15 residues long. Germline CDR1 MNHGY, CDR2 SVAAGI. J was trimmed by 6 bases and V by 3 bases; bases with no gene match: 8. CDR3 loop: CASSYAGQGGPEAFF. The CDR3 DNA reads TGTGCCAGCAGTTACGCGGGACAGGGAGGCCCTGAAGCTTTCTTT.

The V gene is TRBV29-1, the J gene TRBJ2-1, with D hard to call. The CDR3 runs 13 residues. The V gene's germline CDR1 is SQVTM and CDR2 ANQGSEA. Trimming left V 1 base short and J 2 bases short, with 6 bases between. The CDR3, as DNA: TGCAGCGTTGAAGCTCCCACCTACAATGAGCAGTTCTTC. It translates to CSVEAPTYNEQFF.

V gene TRBV20-1 combines with J gene TRBJ2-1; 12 bases match TRBD2. The CDR3 totals 19 residues. Germline V lookup: CDR1 DFQATT, CDR2 SNEGSKA (reference sequence). The J segment lost 0 bases and the V segment lost 1 base, leaving 10 bases of the junction unmatched. The CDR3 region is CSARGTSGTFHSSYNEQFF. In nucleotides, the CDR3 is TGCAGTGCTAGAGGGACTAGCGGGACATTTCATAGCTCCTACAATGAGCAGTTCTTC.

This clonotype was recorded at least ten times. The chain has TRBV19 and TRBJ2-6; TRBD1 is a possible D gene (6 bases). The V end lost 5 bases, the J end lost 1 base, and 12 bases lay between the germline ends. This CDR3 comprises 16 residues. Germline lookup yields CDR1 LNHDA and CDR2 SQIVND (reference sequence). CDR3 sequence: CASSDRPSSGANVLTF. The CDR3 nucleotides read TGTGCCAGTAGTGACAGGCCTTCTTCTGGGGCCAACGTCCTGACTTTC.

Ten or more counts support this clonotype. The chain links TRBV11-2 to TRBJ1-2, with D perhaps matching TRBD1 (5 bases). The CDR3 is made up of 14 amino acids. V gave up 5 bases and J gave up 1 base, with 11 bases separating them. Germline CDR1 reads SGHAT; CDR2 reads FQNNGV. CDR3: CASSLQGLNYGYTF. Here the CDR3 DNA reads TGTGCCAGCAGCCTGCAGGGACTTAACTATGGCTACACCTTC.

This clonotype was counted ten times or more. The rearrangement links TRBV5-1 to TRBJ1-1; D unclear. The germline V gene has CDR1 SGHRS and CDR2 YFSETQ. This CDR3 spans 13 amino acids. Deletions cut 2 bases from V and 3 bases from J, with 8 bases between. The CDR3 DNA reads TGCGCCAGCAGCTTTGACATTTACACTGAAGCTTTCTTT. Translating gives CASSFDIYTEAFF.

Ten or more counts support this clonotype. The chain has TRBV2 and TRBJ2-3; a possible D gene is TRBD1 (6 bases). The CDR3 runs to 15 residues. Trimming removed 8 bases from V and 4 bases from J, with 19 bases in between. Germline V CDR1 and CDR2: SNHLY, FYNNEI. In nucleotides, the CDR3 is TGTGCCAGCGGGTGGTTGGCAGGGGTCCCAGATACGCAGTATTTT. Residues: CASGWLAGVPDTQYF.

This clonotype was detected many times. The chain carries TRBV7-2 and TRBJ1-5, with D unresolved. V was shortened by 5 bases and J by 4 bases, with 9 bases between the two germline ends. There are 13 residues in the CDR3. Germline CDR1 reads SGHTA; CDR2 reads FQGNSA. CDR3 residues: CASSQAQNQPQHF. CDR3 DNA: TGTGCCAGCAGCCAAGCCCAGAATCAGCCCCAGCATTTT.

The V and J genes are TRBV4-1 and TRBJ2-1; the D is unclear. Trimming cost V 1 base and J 1 base, with 8 bases left between them. From germline, CDR1 is MGHRA and CDR2 YSYEKL. The CDR3 consists of 15 residues. CDR3 sequence reads: CASSQAYLSYNEQFF. The CDR3 DNA follows: TGCGCCAGCAGCCAAGCGTACCTATCCTACAATGAGCAGTTCTTC.

Ten or more counts support this clonotype. This chain links TRBV20-1 with TRBJ2-5; D is perhaps TRBD2 (5 bases). The CDR3 totals 14 residues. Looked up from germline, CDR1 is DFQATT and CDR2 is SNEGSKA (reference sequence). V was trimmed by 5 bases and J by 6 bases, leaving 19 bases between them. The CDR3: CSAVAPSNFKTQYF. The CDR3 DNA reads as TGCAGTGCTGTCGCCCCTAGCAATTTTAAGACCCAGTACTTC.

This clonotype has ten or more counts. The CDR3 reads CASSLRGYSNQPQHF. The CDR3 DNA follows: TGTGCCAGCAGTTTACGAGGTTATAGCAATCAGCCCCAGCATTTT. The chain employs TRBV28 and TRBJ1-5; no clear D gene. CDR1 and CDR2 from the germline V gene are MDHEN and SYDVKM. This CDR3 comprises 15 residues. V lost 2 bases to trimming and J lost 0 bases, with 8 bases between them.

This chain connects TRBV5-1 to TRBJ1-4; TRBD1 matches at 8 bases. Germline V gives CDR1 SGHRS, CDR2 YFSETQ. V dropped 0 bases and J dropped 8; count of bases not matched to a gene: 9. The CDR3 contains 16 residues. CDR3 in amino acids: CASSLGAGGAKEKLFF. CDR3 bases: TGCGCCAGCAGCTTGGGAGCAGGGGGCGCGAAGGAAAAACTGTTTTTT. Based on the CDR3 plus reference TRBV5-1 and TRBJ1-4, the full variable domain is KAGVTQTPRYLIKTRGQQVTLSCSPISGHRSVSWYQQTPGQGLQFLFEYFSETQRNKGNFPGRFSGRQFSNSRSEMNVSTLELGDSALYLCASSLGAGGAKEKLFFGSGTQLSVL.

This chain joins TRBV24-1 and TRBJ2-7; D gene unclear. CDR1 is KGHDR and CDR2 is SFDVKD in the germline V gene. Trimming took 2 bases from V and 6 from J, leaving 10 bases between them. This CDR3 is 13 amino acids long. CDR3 DNA sequence: TGTGCCACCAGTGATTCTTATTCTCCCGAGCAGTACTTC. This gives the protein CATSDSYSPEQYF.

The table lists this clonotype with a few counts. V is TRBV7-8 and J is TRBJ1-5; 7 bases line up with TRBD1. The trim removed 7 bases at V and 7 bases at J, leaving 13 bases unmatched. The CDR3 contains 15 residues. The germline CDR1 and CDR2 sequences are SGHVS and FQNEAQ. In nucleotides, the CDR3 is TGTGCCAGCAACCTCACTACGACAGGGCGGCAGCCCCAGCATTTT. Translation gives CASNLTTTGRQPQHF.

In this sample, this clonotype turned up many times. The chain carries TRBV6-2 or TRBV6-3 and TRBJ2-3, with 7 nucleotides matching TRBD2. CDR1 is MNHEY and CDR2 is SVGEGT in the germline V gene. Germline trimming cut 8 bases from V and 6 bases from J; bases unmatched to any gene: 23. The CDR3 runs 18 residues. The CDR3 region is CASAGRRGPGLPPDTQYF. For the CDR3, the DNA is TGTGCCAGCGCGGGTCGCCGAGGCCCGGGACTACCCCCGGATACGCAGTATTTT.